The 26 T cell receptor beta chains below all came from one sample that was sequenced in a study of spatial heterogeneity in lung cancer (dated by TCRdb to the late 2010s). The library was obtained by 5' RACE. The sample was run on a NextSeq 500. TCRdb ran its own pipeline on the public reads, namely fastp trimming at Q25 and MiXCR clone calling, and kept in-frame beta chains. Here each entry gathers all rows of one CDR3 protein and keeps the most common genes and DNA. This sample comprises 85,000 to 100,000 distinct CDR3 sequences, about 12% of them detected only once. The ten largest clones capture approximately 39% of the sample. This specimen's time point label, per the study, means: sample taken at primary tumor resection. Without any cell sorting, TCR sequencing was performed on whole RNA extracted either from tumor and nontumor lung tissue or from cryopreserved PBMC samples. Sequencing used PBMCs, obtained at surgery. The receptors were sampled from a male donor with early-stage non-small cell lung cancer.

The table lists this clonotype with a few counts. The chain recombines TRBV12-3 or TRBV12-4 with TRBJ2-5; D remains unclear. The CDR3 consists of 12 residues. V was cut by 8 bases and J by 5 bases, with 12 bases left in between. CDR3 sequence reads: CASGKGRETQYF. The CDR3 DNA sequence: TGTGCCAGCGGGAAGGGCAGGGAGACCCAGTACTTC.

For the CDR3, the DNA is TGCGCCAGCAGCCCTGACAGGGGGGCCTATAATTCACCCCTCCACTTT. Translation gives CASSPDRGAYNSPLHF. The rearrangement links TRBV5-1 to TRBJ1-6, with 9 bases that match TRBD1. The CDR3 sequence is 16 residues long. The V gene's germline CDR1 is SGHRS and CDR2 YFSETQ. V was clipped by 4 bases and J by 2 bases; unmatched bases: 4.

This chain connects TRBV6-2 or TRBV6-3 to TRBJ2-6; D remains unclear. V was pared by 10 bases and J by 0 bases, with 7 bases between. The CDR3 runs 13 residues. Germline assignment: CDR1 MNHEY and CDR2 SVGEGT. CDR3 nucleotide sequence: TGTGCCACCGCACTCTCTGGGGCCAACGTCCTGACTTTC. Translating it yields CATALSGANVLTF.

The chain combines TRBV15 with TRBJ2-1; TRBD2 matches at 7 bases. Per germline, CDR1 LNHNV and CDR2 YYDKDF (reference sequence). The CDR3 is 15 amino acids. The V segment lost 0 bases and the J segment 5 bases; nucleotides outside the gene matches: 4. CDR3 sequence: CATSRESSGNNEQFF. The DNA for the CDR3 is TGTGCCACCAGCAGAGAGTCTAGCGGAAACAATGAGCAGTTCTTC.

The chain employs TRBV2 and TRBJ2-5; D not resolved. Germline assignment: CDR1 SNHLY and CDR2 FYNNEI. V was pared by 6 bases and J by 4 bases, with 15 bases between. The CDR3 spans 14 residues. Here the CDR3 reads CASRSGPGVETQYF. In DNA, the CDR3 is TGTGCCAGCAGATCCGGGCCCGGAGTAGAGACCCAGTACTTC. Variable domain in full (rest from reference TRBV2 and TRBJ2-5): EPEVTQTPSHQVTQMGQEVILRCVPISNHLYFYWYRQILGQKVEFLVSFYNNEISEKSEIFDDQFSVERPDGSNFTLKIRSTKLEDSAMYFCASRSGPGVETQYFGPGTRLLVL.

Only a few counts were recorded for this clonotype. The genes are TRBV4-3 and TRBJ1-1; 8 bases align to TRBD1. Germline loops: CDR1 LGHNA, CDR2 YSLEER. The ends lost 4 bases at V and 4 bases at J; junction bases unmatched: 5. The CDR3 runs 14 residues. The CDR3 here is CASSPGQVATEAFF. The CDR3 coding sequence is TGCGCCAGCAGCCCGGGACAGGTTGCCACTGAAGCTTTCTTT.

The chain employs TRBV11-2 and TRBJ2-7, with a possible D match to TRBD2 (5 bases). The CDR3 contains 14 residues. Germline assignment: CDR1 SGHAT and CDR2 FQNNGV. Trimming took off 0 bases at V and 3 bases at J, with 9 bases between the two ends. CDR3 DNA: TGTGCCAGCAGCTTAGATAGAACTAGCTACGAGCAGTACTTC. It specifies CASSLDRTSYEQYF. The complete variable domain, with remaining parts taken from reference TRBV11-2 and TRBJ2-7, reads EAGVAQSPRYKIIEKRQSVAFWCNPISGHATLYWYQQILGQGPKLLIQFQNNGVVDDSQLPKDRFSAERLKGVDSTLKIQPAKLEDSAVYLCASSLDRTSYEQYFGPGTRLTVT.

This clonotype was recorded many times. The chain employs TRBV5-1 and TRBJ2-7; D is uncertain. The CDR3 runs 13 residues. Germline values: CDR1 SGHRS, CDR2 YFSETQ. Trimming shortened V by 3 bases and J by 1 base, and 8 bases separated the two germline ends. CDR3 nucleotides: TGCGCCAGCAGCTCCCATCAGTCCTACGAGCAGTACTTC. Translated, it gives CASSSHQSYEQYF. The full variable domain, its missing parts supplied by reference TRBV5-1 and TRBJ2-7, is KAGVTQTPRYLIKTRGQQVTLSCSPISGHRSVSWYQQTPGQGLQFLFEYFSETQRNKGNFPGRFSGRQFSNSRSEMNVSTLELGDSALYLCASSSHQSYEQYFGPGTRLTVT.

The chain couples TRBV18 to TRBJ2-2, with D possibly TRBD2 on 5 matching bases. This CDR3 is 15 amino acids long. The germline CDR1 and CDR2 sequences are KGHSH and LQKENI. Between the trimmed V and J ends, which lost 5 bases and 1 base, there was a span of 11 bases. CDR3 amino acids: CASSDTGENTGELFF. CDR3 nucleotides: TGTGCCAGCTCAGACACCGGGGAGAACACCGGGGAGCTGTTTTTT.

This clonotype was recorded many times. The chain employs TRBV18 and TRBJ2-3; 7 nucleotides line up with TRBD2. The CDR3 sequence is 17 residues long. After removal of 2 bases from V and 0 bases from J, the junction contained 8 bases not matched to a gene. The germline gives CDR1 KGHSH, CDR2 LQKENI. CDR3 loop: CASSPLISGTSTDTQYF. CDR3 DNA sequence: TGTGCCAGCTCACCATTGATCAGCGGGACCAGCACAGATACGCAGTATTTT.

This clonotype was found a few times. The chain recombines TRBV28 with TRBJ1-3; 7 nucleotides match TRBD1. J gave up 3 bases and V 2 bases, and 7 bases lay outside the gene matches. The V gene's germline CDR1 is MDHEN and CDR2 SYDVKM. This CDR3 comprises 16 residues. The CDR3 sequence: CASSLRGQSFGNTIYF. CDR3 bases: TGTGCCAGCAGTTTAAGGGGACAGTCCTTTGGAAACACCATATATTTT.

The rearrangement links TRBV7-2 to TRBJ2-2; weak D call: TRBD2 (5 bases). The germline gives CDR1 SGHTA, CDR2 FQGNSA. The CDR3 runs 15 residues. The V end was cut by 2 bases, the J end by 1 base, with 8 bases between. As DNA, the CDR3 is TGTGCCAGCAGCTTAAGGACTGGGAACACCGGGGAGCTGTTTTTT. It encodes CASSLRTGNTGELFF.

This clonotype was counted between two and nine times. The V and J genes are TRBV28 and TRBJ2-7, with 7 positions matching TRBD2. The CDR3 spans 15 residues. V was clipped by 3 bases and J by 10 bases; unmatched bases: 15. The germline gives CDR1 MDHEN, CDR2 SYDVKM. CDR3 residues: CASSLRGGAGTPQYF. The CDR3 bases are TGTGCCAGCAGTTTGCGGGGAGGGGCTGGTACCCCTCAGTACTTC.

The V gene is TRBV30, the J gene TRBJ1-5; no clear D. CDR1 is GTSNPN and CDR2 is SVGIG in the germline V gene (reference sequence). V lost 0 bases and J lost 6, with 9 bases in between. The CDR3 loop spans 13 amino acids. This CDR3 is CAWSVLRAQPQHF. The CDR3 bases are TGTGCCTGGAGTGTACTACGGGCTCAGCCCCAGCATTTT.

This clonotype was found a few times. This chain links TRBV15 with TRBJ1-2, with 8 bases lining up with TRBD1. Germline CDR1 is LNHNV and CDR2 is YYDKDF (reference sequence). Trimming removed 5 bases from V and 6 bases from J; junction bases left unmatched: 5. This CDR3 is 13 amino acids long. The CDR3 coding sequence is TGTGCCACCAGCCGAAACAGGGGGAATGGCTACACCTTC. This translates into CATSRNRGNGYTF. Supplemented by reference TRBV15 and TRBJ1-2, the full variable domain reads DAMVIQNPRYQVTQFGKPVTLSCSQTLNHNVMYWYQQKSSQAPKLLFHYYDKDFNNEADTPDNFQSRRPNTSFCFLDIRSPGLGDTAMYLCATSRNRGNGYTFGSGTRLTVV.

There are a few counts of this clonotype. CDR3 amino acids: CASSLGGQGYETQYF. The CDR3 coding sequence is TGCGCCAGCAGCCTGGGTGGACAGGGGTATGAGACCCAGTACTTC. V is TRBV5-1 and J is TRBJ2-5; TRBD1 matches at 9 bases. This CDR3 is built from 15 residues. CDR1 is SGHRS and CDR2 is YFSETQ in the germline V gene. The V gene end was trimmed by 4 bases and the J gene end by 5 bases; junction bases not matched to a gene: 9.

In this sample, this clonotype turned up a few times. V usage is TRBV4-1 and J usage is TRBJ1-6; D gene unclear. Germline V CDR1 and CDR2: MGHRA, YSYEKL. This CDR3 region has 15 residues. The ends were cut back, 3 bases at V and 4 bases at J, with 10 bases in the middle. The CDR3 here is CASSHDPGYNSPLHF. The DNA of the CDR3 is TGCGCCAGCAGCCATGACCCCGGGTATAATTCACCCCTCCACTTT.

The chain recombines TRBV11-2 with TRBJ2-3, with 9 bases matching TRBD1. The V segment lost 4 bases and the J segment 4 bases; nucleotides outside the gene matches: 3. The germline gives CDR1 SGHAT, CDR2 FQNNGV. The CDR3 runs to 14 residues. CDR3 bases: TGTGCCAGCAGCTGGGACAGGGCGCCAGATACGCAGTATTTT. Translation: CASSWDRAPDTQYF.

This clonotype was counted only a few times. The chain employs TRBV6-5 and TRBJ1-1; TRBD1 might be the D (6 bases). V was cut by 2 bases and J by 4 bases, with 11 bases left in between. The CDR3 has 14 residues. Germline lookup yields CDR1 MNHEY and CDR2 SVGAGI. In nucleotides, the CDR3 is TGTGCCAGCAGTTACCTAGGGGGGAGCACTGAAGCTTTCTTT. It codes for CASSYLGGSTEAFF.

This clonotype turned up a few times. The chain has TRBV7-2 and TRBJ2-7, with TRBD2 matching 7 bases. Unmatched junction bases numbered 4, after V lost 2 bases and J lost 0 bases. This CDR3 region has 15 residues. Germline lookup yields CDR1 SGHTA and CDR2 FQGNSA. The CDR3 is CASSLSAGSSYEQYF. The CDR3 DNA follows: TGTGCCAGCAGCTTATCAGCGGGGAGCTCCTACGAGCAGTACTTC.

The genes are TRBV2 and TRBJ2-2, with D uncertain. The CDR3 sequence is 11 residues long. Germline V lookup: CDR1 SNHLY, CDR2 FYNNEI. V shed 5 bases and J shed 6 bases, with 4 bases lying between them. The CDR3 coding sequence is TGTGCCAGCAGTCCTGCCGGGGAGCTGTTTTTT. Translating it yields CASSPAGELFF.

This clonotype was picked up a small number of times. The V gene is TRBV12-3 or TRBV12-4, the J gene TRBJ2-4; TRBD2 matches 14 bases. This CDR3 region has 18 residues. J lost 3 bases, V lost 7 bases, and 11 bases had no gene match. The chain's CDR3 is CASTTSGGDREGKNIQYF. CDR3 bases: TGTGCCAGCACGACTAGCGGGGGGGACCGAGAGGGCAAAAACATTCAGTACTTC.

This clonotype was found a few times. The chain has TRBV7-2 and TRBJ2-3; 9 nucleotides align to TRBD2. V was clipped by 7 bases and J by 6 bases; unmatched bases: 11. This CDR3 region has 15 residues. Germline values: CDR1 SGHTA, CDR2 FQGNSA. The CDR3 DNA reads as TGTGCCAGCAACCAGTTCCCTAGCGGGGACGATACGCAGTATTTT. Translation gives CASNQFPSGDDTQYF.

There are a few counts of this clonotype. This chain links TRBV4-3 with TRBJ2-3; 8 positions match TRBD2. V lost 0 bases and J lost 5; bases outside the gene matches: 10. CDR1 LGHNA and CDR2 YSLEER come from the germline V gene. This CDR3 comprises 17 residues. The CDR3 spells CASSQDNRGGGLDTQYF. CDR3 sequence (DNA): TGCGCCAGCAGCCAAGACAACCGGGGGGGCGGTTTAGATACGCAGTATTTT.

The chain uses TRBV12-3 or TRBV12-4 and TRBJ2-2; 12 nucleotides match TRBD1. V was pared by 1 base and J by 7 bases, with 7 bases of the junction left unmatched. The CDR3 length is 17 residues. CDR3 DNA: TGTGCCAGCAGTTTAGGGCCCGGGACAGGGGGCTTCGGGGAGCTGTTTTTT. Protein: CASSLGPGTGGFGELFF.

The rearrangement joins TRBV21-1 to TRBJ2-7; TRBD1, the table's D call, lacks a check against the DNA. TRBV21-1 is deemed a pseudogene. The length of the CDR3 is 10 residues. The CDR3 sequence is CASSNPEIYF. In nucleotides, the CDR3 is TGTGCCAGCAGCAATCCCGAGATTTACTTC.